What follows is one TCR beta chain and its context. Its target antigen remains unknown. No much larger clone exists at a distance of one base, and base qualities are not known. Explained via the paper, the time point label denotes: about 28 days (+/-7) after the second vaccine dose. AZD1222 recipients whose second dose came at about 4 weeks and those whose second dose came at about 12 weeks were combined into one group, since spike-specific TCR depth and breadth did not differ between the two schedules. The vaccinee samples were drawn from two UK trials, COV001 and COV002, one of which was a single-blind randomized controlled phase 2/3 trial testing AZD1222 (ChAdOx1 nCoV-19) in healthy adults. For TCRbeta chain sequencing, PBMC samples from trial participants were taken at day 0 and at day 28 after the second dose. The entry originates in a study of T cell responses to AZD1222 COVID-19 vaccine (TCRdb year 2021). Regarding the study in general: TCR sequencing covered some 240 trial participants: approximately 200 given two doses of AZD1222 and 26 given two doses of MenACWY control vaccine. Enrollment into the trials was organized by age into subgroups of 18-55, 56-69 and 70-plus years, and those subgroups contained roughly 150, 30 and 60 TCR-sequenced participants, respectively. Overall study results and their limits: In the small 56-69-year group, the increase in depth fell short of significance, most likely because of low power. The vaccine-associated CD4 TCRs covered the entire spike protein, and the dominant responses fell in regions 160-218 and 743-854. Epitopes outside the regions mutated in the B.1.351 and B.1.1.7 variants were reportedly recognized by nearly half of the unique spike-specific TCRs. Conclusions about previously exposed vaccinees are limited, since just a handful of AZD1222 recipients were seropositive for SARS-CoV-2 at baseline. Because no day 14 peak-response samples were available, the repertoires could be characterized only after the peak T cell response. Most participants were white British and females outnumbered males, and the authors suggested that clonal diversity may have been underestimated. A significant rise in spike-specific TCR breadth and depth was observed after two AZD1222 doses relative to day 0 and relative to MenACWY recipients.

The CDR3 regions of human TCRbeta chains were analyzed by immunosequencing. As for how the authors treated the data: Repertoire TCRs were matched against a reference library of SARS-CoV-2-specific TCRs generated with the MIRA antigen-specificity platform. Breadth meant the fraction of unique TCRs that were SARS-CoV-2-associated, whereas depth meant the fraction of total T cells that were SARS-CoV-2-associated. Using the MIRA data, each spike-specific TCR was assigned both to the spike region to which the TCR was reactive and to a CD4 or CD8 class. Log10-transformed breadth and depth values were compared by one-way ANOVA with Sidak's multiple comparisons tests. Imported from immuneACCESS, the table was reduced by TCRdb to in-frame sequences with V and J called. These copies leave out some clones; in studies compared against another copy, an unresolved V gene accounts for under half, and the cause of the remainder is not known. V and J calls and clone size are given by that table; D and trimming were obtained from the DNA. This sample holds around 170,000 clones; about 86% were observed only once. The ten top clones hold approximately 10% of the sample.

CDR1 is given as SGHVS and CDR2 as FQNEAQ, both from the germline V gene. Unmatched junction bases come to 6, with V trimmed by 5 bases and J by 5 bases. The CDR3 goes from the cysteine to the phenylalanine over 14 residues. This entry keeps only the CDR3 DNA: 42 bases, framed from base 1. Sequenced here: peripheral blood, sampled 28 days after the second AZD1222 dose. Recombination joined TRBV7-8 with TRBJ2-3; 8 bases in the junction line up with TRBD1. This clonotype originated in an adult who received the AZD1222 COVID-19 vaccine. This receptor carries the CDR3 CASSPQTGVDTQYF. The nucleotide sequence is TGTGCCAGCAGCCCCCAGACAGGGGTAGATACGCAGTATTTT.